One and the same sample provided the 14 T cell receptor beta chains below, sequenced in a study of blood T cell repertoires in COVID-19. Profiling relied on immunoSEQ multiplex PCR, and the TCRdb table lists in-frame clones only, not all of them. The sample comprises 150,000 to 170,000 clones, 76% of which are singletons, and more than 3% rests with the top ten. The material sequenced was peripheral blood. These TCRs come from an elderly woman with acute or convalescent COVID-19.

This clone has more than one count but fewer than ten. V usage is TRBV4-3 and J usage is TRBJ2-5, with TRBD1 as a possible D gene (6 bases). CDR1 and CDR2 (germline): LGHNA, YSLEER. CDR3 length equals 15 residues. Trimming left V 0 bases short and J 5 bases short, with 13 bases between. The CDR3 spells CASSQDYRVGETQYF. CDR3 bases: TGCGCCAGCAGCCAAGATTACAGGGTGGGCGAGACCCAGTACTTC.

In its sample, this clone was seen once. This chain links TRBV2 with TRBJ1-2, with unresolved D. Germline V lookup: CDR1 SNHLY, CDR2 FYNNEI. Trimming cost V 1 base and J 4 bases, with 13 bases left between them. CDR3 length: 15 residues. The CDR3 DNA reads as TGTGCCAGCAGTGAAGGGATCCCCCTAGGCTATGGCTACACCTTC. Its protein product is CASSEGIPLGYGYTF.

The chain has TRBV2 and TRBJ2-5; 8 bases are shared with TRBD2. V was clipped by 2 bases and J by 5 bases; unmatched bases: 4. Per the germline V gene, CDR1 is SNHLY and CDR2 is FYNNEI. This CDR3 is built from 14 residues. CDR3 DNA sequence: TGTGCCAGCAGTGAAAGGACTAGCAGGGAGACCCAGTACTTC. Encoded protein: CASSERTSRETQYF.

This clone was observed a few times. The chain carries TRBV7-3 and TRBJ1-1; TRBD1 is a possible D gene (5 bases). Germline V CDR1 and CDR2: SGHTA, FQGTGA. CDR3 length: 14 residues. The V end lost 7 bases, the J end lost 0 bases, and 12 bases lay between the germline ends. The CDR3 region is CASKEGVVNTEAFF. CDR3 DNA sequence: TGTGCCAGCAAAGAAGGGGTTGTGAACACTGAAGCTTTCTTT. The full variable domain, with the rest looked up from reference TRBV7-3 and TRBJ1-1, is GAGVSQTPSNKVTEKGKYVELRCDPISGHTALYWYRQSLGQGPEFLIYFQGTGAADDSGLPNDRFFAVRPEGSVSTLKIQRTERGDSAVYLCASKEGVVNTEAFFGQGTRLTVV.

The J gene is TRBJ1-1, the V gene TRBV6-5; D call uncertain. CDR3 length: 13 amino acids. With 0 bases removed from V and 7 bases from J, the gap between germline ends came to 9 bases. CDR1 is MNHEY and CDR2 is SVGAGI in the germline V gene. The CDR3 here is CASSYSKHIEAFF. CDR3 DNA sequence: TGTGCCAGCAGTTACTCGAAGCATATTGAAGCTTTCTTT.

This clone was counted a few times. V is TRBV27 and J is TRBJ2-1, with 7 nucleotides matching TRBD1. CDR1 MNHEY and CDR2 SMNVEV come from the germline V gene (reference sequence). V was pared by 2 bases and J by 2 bases, with 6 bases of the junction left unmatched. The length of the CDR3 is 16 residues. CDR3 DNA: TGTGCCAGCAGTTTACATCCGGGACAGACCTACAATGAGCAGTTCTTC. Its protein is CASSLHPGQTYNEQFF.

The chain employs TRBV5-1 and TRBJ2-1, with TRBD2 matching 7 bases. With V trimmed by 6 bases and J by 0 bases, 6 bases remained unmatched. Germline V gene lookup returns CDR1 SGHRS and CDR2 YFSETQ. The CDR3 contains 15 residues. The CDR3 region has the DNA TGCGCCAGCAACCCCGGGGGGAGCTCCTACAATGAGCAGTTCTTC. Residues: CASNPGGSSYNEQFF. The full variable domain, its missing parts supplied by reference TRBV5-1 and TRBJ2-1, is KAGVTQTPRYLIKTRGQQVTLSCSPISGHRSVSWYQQTPGQGLQFLFEYFSETQRNKGNFPGRFSGRQFSNSRSEMNVSTLELGDSALYLCASNPGGSSYNEQFFGPGTRLTVL.

This chain connects TRBV3-1 (or the pseudogene TRBV3-2) to TRBJ2-7; D perhaps matches TRBD2 (6 bases). CDR1 is LGHDT, CDR2 YNNKEL, per germline (reference sequence). V was shortened by 1 base and J by 3 bases, with 10 bases between the two germline ends. The CDR3 consists of 14 residues. The CDR3, as DNA: TGTGCCAGCAGCCAAGGGACTATCGGCTACGAGCAGTACTTC. Amino acids: CASSQGTIGYEQYF.

The chain uses TRBV25-1 and TRBJ2-6, with TRBD1 matching 8 bases. Losses at the gene ends were 9 bases for V and 0 bases for J; bases not matched to a gene: 10. This CDR3 comprises 17 residues. Germline values: CDR1 MGHDK, CDR2 SYGVNS. This chain's CDR3 is CASTPGQAVSGANVLTF. The CDR3 region has the DNA TGTGCCAGTACCCCGGGACAGGCCGTCTCTGGGGCCAACGTCCTGACTTTC.

The chain carries TRBV7-3 and TRBJ2-3; D call uncertain. Germline V CDR1 and CDR2: SGHTA, FQGTGA. Trimming took off 4 bases at V and 4 bases at J, with 9 bases between the two ends. The CDR3 is 13 residues long. CDR3 sequence: CASSSTAADTQYF. Written as DNA, the CDR3 is TGTGCCAGCAGCTCCACGGCGGCAGATACGCAGTATTTT. The full variable domain, rest sourced from reference TRBV7-3 and TRBJ2-3, is GAGVSQTPSNKVTEKGKYVELRCDPISGHTALYWYRQSLGQGPEFLIYFQGTGAADDSGLPNDRFFAVRPEGSVSTLKIQRTERGDSAVYLCASSSTAADTQYFGPGTRLTVL.

This chain connects TRBV30 to TRBJ2-7; D not resolved. Per the germline V gene, CDR1 is GTSNPN and CDR2 is SVGIG (reference sequence). The CDR3 extends over 14 amino acids. V lost 0 bases, J lost 1 base, and 10 bases lay in between. In nucleotides, the CDR3 is TGTGCCTGGAGTGTTGGATGGGCGTCCTACGAGCAGTACTTC. Translation: CAWSVGWASYEQYF.

The sample holds a few counts of this clone. The chain recombines TRBV19 with TRBJ1-5, with D unclear. This CDR3 region has 15 residues. The germline V gene encodes CDR1 LNHDA and CDR2 SQIVND (reference sequence). V shed 6 bases and J shed 0 bases, with 12 bases lying between them. The CDR3 loop is CASSGSTLSNQPQHF. The CDR3 coding sequence is TGTGCCAGTAGCGGGAGTACTCTTAGCAATCAGCCCCAGCATTTT.

This clone was seen once. The rearrangement joins TRBV10-3 to TRBJ2-7; the D gene is possibly TRBD1 (5 bases). Trimming removed 4 bases at V and 3 bases at J, with 13 bases between. The CDR3 loop spans 14 amino acids. CDR1 is ENHRY, CDR2 SYGVKD, per germline. CDR3 in amino acids: CAISAGIRFYEQYF. CDR3 bases: TGTGCCATCAGTGCAGGGATCCGTTTCTACGAGCAGTACTTC.

The chain couples TRBV6-1 to TRBJ1-5; 7 bases agree with TRBD1. This CDR3 is 16 amino acids long. V lost 3 bases to trimming and J lost 6 bases; unmatched junction nucleotides: 11. The germline gives CDR1 MNHNS, CDR2 SASEGT. The CDR3 nucleotides read TGTGCCAGCAGTGAGGACAGGCCCCTAGGTGGTCAGCCCCAGCATTTT. Amino acid sequence: CASSEDRPLGGQPQHF.